One and the same sample provided the 17 T cell receptor beta chains below, sequenced in a study of CD8+CD57+ T cells in acquired aplastic anemia. Patients picked for sequencing had shown CD8+CD57+ cell expansion detected by flow cytometry. The template used for profiling TCR beta VDJ and CDR3 was genomic DNA. Using its own MiXCR run on the reads, TCRdb lists one record per CDR3 protein. The repertoire consists of a few hundred thousand distinct CDR3 sequences, with approximately 32% occurring once and the leading ten covering 0.7% to 1%. Sequencing was performed on sorted CD4+, CD8+, or CD8+CD57+ T cells (not recorded which) from PBMCs. The receptors stem from a human donor with aplastic anemia.

Comments on this clonotype: Being one base from a much bigger clone, this may be a read error. The conserved phenylalanine or tryptophan is not found at the CDR3 terminus, so this likely reflects a read error. The chain combines TRBV20-1 with TRBJ2-7; 7 bases are shared with TRBD2. Germline assignment: CDR1 DFQATT and CDR2 SNEGSKA (reference sequence). The junction had 8 bases not matched to a gene; V was cut back by 8 bases and J by 1 base. This CDR3 is built from 13 residues. DNA of the CDR3: TGCAGTACCCCGGCGGGAGTGTCCTACGAGCAGTACCTC. Translated, it gives CSTPAGVSYEQYL.

V gene TRBV4-1 combines with J gene TRBJ1-1, with D unclear. Per the germline V gene, CDR1 is MGHRA and CDR2 is YSYEKL. With 0 bases removed from V and 4 bases from J, the gap between germline ends came to 6 bases. This CDR3 has 13 residues. Written as DNA, the CDR3 is TGCGCCAGCAGCCAAGATATTGGCACTGAAGCTTTCTTT. Amino acids: CASSQDIGTEAFF.

The table lists this clonotype with many counts. The V gene is TRBV19, the J gene TRBJ1-1; no definite D call. Germline values: CDR1 LNHDA, CDR2 SQIVND (reference sequence). Trimming shortened V by 8 bases and J by 1 base, and 8 bases separated the two germline ends. CDR3 length: 12 amino acids. The CDR3 nucleotides read TGTGCCAGTGTATGGGAGAACACTGAAGCTTTCTTT. It translates to CASVWENTEAFF.

This clonotype was counted a few times. The J gene is TRBJ2-1, the V gene TRBV20-1; no reliable D call. Germline assignment: CDR1 DFQATT and CDR2 SNEGSKA (reference sequence). The length of the CDR3 is 13 residues. Trimming pared 6 bases from V and 10 bases from J, leaving 19 bases between. The CDR3 DNA reads TGCAGTGCGCCAACCGACTCGTATATGGAGCAGTTCTTC. Amino acid sequence: CSAPTDSYMEQFF.

There are a few counts of this clonotype. The chain carries TRBV19 and TRBJ1-4; 8 nucleotides line up with TRBD1. The CDR3 has 15 residues. CDR1 LNHDA and CDR2 SQIVND come from the germline V gene (reference sequence). V dropped 5 bases and J dropped 2; count of bases not matched to a gene: 4. The CDR3 DNA sequence: TGTGCCAGTAGTGTGACAGGGGCGACTAATGAAAAACTGTTTTTT. Translation: CASSVTGATNEKLFF. Full variable domain (outside the CDR3, taken from reference TRBV19 and TRBJ1-4): DGGITQSPKYLFRKEGQNVTLSCEQNLNHDAMYWYRQDPGQGLRLIYYSQIVNDFQKGDIAEGYSVSREKKESFPLTVTSAQKNPTAFYLCASSVTGATNEKLFFGSGTQLSVL.

This clonotype came up a few times. J is TRBJ2-7 and V is TRBV10-3; no clear D gene. Looked up from germline, CDR1 is ENHRY and CDR2 is SYGVKD. Trimming stripped 0 bases from V and 5 bases from J, with 17 bases between. The CDR3 is made up of 16 amino acids. CDR3 in DNA: TGTGCCATCAGTGAGTCAGGTGACTCCATGCTCCACGAGCAGTACTTC. It specifies CAISESGDSMLHEQYF.

There are a few counts of this clonotype. One end of the junction does not line up with germline, which may come from a read error. This rearrangement joins TRBV7-9 to TRBJ2-7; D possibly corresponds to TRBD1 (6 bases). From germline, CDR1 is SEHNR and CDR2 FQNEAQ (reference sequence). The CDR3 is 14 amino acids. The DNA for the CDR3 is TGTGCCAGCAGCCCAGGGGTTTACGGTATCGAGCAGTGCTTC. This sequence encodes CASSPGVYGIEQCF.

The chain joins TRBV10-3 to TRBJ1-2; D not resolved. V lost 5 bases and J 8 bases, leaving 9 bases between the germline ends. Germline-derived CDR1 and CDR2 are ENHRY and SYGVKD. The CDR3 extends over 11 amino acids. CDR3 protein: CAISYPPGYTF. The CDR3 bases are TGTGCCATCAGTTACCCTCCCGGCTACACCTTC.

This clonotype has a count of ten or more. The chain carries TRBV10-1 and TRBJ2-5; unclear D gene. The CDR3 is made up of 13 amino acids. Trimming stripped 7 bases from V and 4 bases from J, with 13 bases between. CDR1 and CDR2 (germline): WNHNN, SYGVQD (reference sequence). The CDR3 DNA reads TGCGCCAGCACTAAAGGGTCGGGAGAGACCCAGTACTTC. Its translation: CASTKGSGETQYF.

V and J are TRBV15 and TRBJ2-3; possibly TRBD2 for D (5 bases). The V end was cut by 1 base, the J end by 8 bases, with 10 bases between. The CDR3 length is 13 residues. Germline CDR1 LNHNV, CDR2 YYDKDF (reference sequence). The CDR3 nucleotides read TGTGCCACCAGCAGAGGATACGGAGGTACGCAGTATTTT. Translated, it gives CATSRGYGGTQYF.

This clonotype was observed at least ten times. The V call is TRBV14, the J call TRBJ2-2; D is uncertain. This CDR3 spans 12 amino acids. V was clipped by 4 bases and J by 6 bases, with 6 bases between them. CDR1 is SGHDN, CDR2 FVKESK, per germline. Written as DNA, the CDR3 is TGTGCCAGCAGCCTCTATTCCGGGGAGCTGTTTTTT. The encoded protein is CASSLYSGELFF. Based on the CDR3 plus reference TRBV14 and TRBJ2-2, the full variable domain is EAGVTQFPSHSVIEKGQTVTLRCDPISGHDNLYWYRRVMGKEIKFLLHFVKESKQDESGMPNNRFLAERTGGTYSTLKVQPAELEDSGVYFCASSLYSGELFFGEGSRLTVL.

This chain links TRBV12-3 or TRBV12-4 with TRBJ1-5, with 7 bases matching TRBD1. V lost 1 base to trimming and J lost 1 base; unmatched junction nucleotides: 4. The CDR3 has 16 amino acids. The CDR3 nucleotides are TGTGCCAGCAGTTTAGGGGACAGTCCGAGCAATCAGCCCCAGCATTTT. Its translation: CASSLGDSPSNQPQHF.

This clonotype was detected ten times or more. The V and J genes are TRBV20-1 and TRBJ1-5; no clear D gene. This CDR3 spans 13 amino acids. V shed 6 bases and J shed 2 bases, with 11 bases lying between them. Germline assignment: CDR1 DFQATT and CDR2 SNEGSKA (reference sequence). CDR3 nucleotide sequence: TGCAGTGCCGAGACTGAGGGCAATCAGCCCCAGCATTTT. As protein: CSAETEGNQPQHF.

This clonotype is a singleton in its sample. The chain is built from TRBV29-1 and TRBJ1-1; D is uncertain. In germline, CDR1 is SQVTM, CDR2 ANQGSEA. This CDR3 contains 12 residues. V gave up 3 bases and J gave up 1 base, with 6 bases separating them. Here the CDR3 reads CSVERGNTEAFF. CDR3 DNA: TGCAGCGTTGAGCGGGGGAACACTGAAGCTTTCTTT. Based on the CDR3 plus reference TRBV29-1 and TRBJ1-1, the full variable domain is SAVISQKPSRDICQRGTSLTIQCQVDSQVTMMFWYRQQPGQSLTLIATANQGSEATYESGFVIDKFPISRPNLTFSTLTVSNMSPEDSSIYLCSVERGNTEAFFGQGTRLTVV.

Many counts were recorded for this clonotype. This chain connects TRBV20-1 to TRBJ2-7; a weak D match, TRBD1 (6 bases). The CDR3 consists of 14 residues. Germline assignment: CDR1 DFQATT and CDR2 SNEGSKA (reference sequence). V was pared by 5 bases and J by 3 bases, with 17 bases between. CDR3 in amino acids: CSAPLTGHRYEQYF. DNA of the CDR3: TGCAGTGCTCCTCTCACAGGGCACCGCTACGAGCAGTACTTC.

This clonotype was picked up a small number of times. The CDR3 spells CASSLFLGGTAPETQYF. In DNA form, the CDR3 reads TGTGCCAGCAGCTTATTCTTAGGAGGGACAGCCCCAGAGACCCAGTACTTC. This sequence joins TRBV5-4 and TRBJ2-5; the D gene is possibly TRBD1 (7 bases). Per the germline V gene, CDR1 is SGHNT and CDR2 is YYREEE (reference sequence). Trimming took off 2 bases at V and 4 bases at J, with 21 bases between the two ends. This CDR3 has 17 residues.

This chain joins TRBV25-1 and TRBJ2-7; 8 bases fit TRBD2. This CDR3 contains 13 residues. V was clipped by 5 bases and J by 3 bases; unmatched bases: 3. CDR1 is MGHDK, CDR2 SYGVNS, per germline. In nucleotides, the CDR3 is TGTGCCAGCAGTCGTCGGGAGGGCTACGAGCAGTACTTC. This codes for CASSRREGYEQYF.